This is a list of T cell receptor beta chains from one sample in a study of technical replicates of blood from a handful of donors. Data came from immunoSEQ multiplex PCR; TCRdb stores just in-frame clones and leaves some out. The sample shows around 84,000 clones, almost 98% of them seen only once. Sequenced material: T cells isolated from PBMCs. The receptors were gathered from a human donor in good health. CDR3s include the opening cysteine and the closing phenylalanine or tryptophan.

J gene,V gene,CDR3 length,CDR3 protein
TRBJ2-7,TRBV11-3,15,CASSRLAGASYEQYF
TRBJ2-1,TRBV7-6,14,CASSLGGLENEQFF
TRBJ2-4,TRBV6-5,15,CASSFYPGGNGIQYF
TRBJ2-1,TRBV6-5,14,CASREAGRFGEQFF
TRBJ2-7,TRBV5-1,15,CASSLGTAYSYEQYF
TRBJ2-2,TRBV27,17,CASSPTSGSLITGELFF
TRBJ1-5,TRBV27,16,CASSLEGQFKGQPQHF
TRBJ2-3,TRBV5-1,18,CASSPGGLAGGGTDTQYF
TRBJ2-5,TRBV28,18,CASSLARTSGPWRETQYF
TRBJ2-7,TRBV6-5,16,CASSYPGTTTPNEQYF
TRBJ2-2,TRBV6-1,13,CASGGMNTGELFF
TRBJ2-5,TRBV25-1,14,CASSAFGTEETQYF
TRBJ2-1,TRBV15,14,CATGTSVGNNEQFF
TRBJ1-3,TRBV27,16,CASSSKGGGSGNTIYF
TRBJ1-3,TRBV9,14,CASSTQGSGNTIYF
TRBJ2-1,TRBV6-1,16,CASSEGRQGGLSEQFF
TRBJ1-2,TRBV6-1,13,CASSEQGIGGYTF
TRBJ2-7,TRBV11-3,14,CASSLRQGPYEQYF
TRBJ2-2,TRBV6-4,15,CASSDSSGGAGELFF
TRBJ1-1,TRBV6-1,15,CASSAGQVGNTEAFF